The T cell receptor beta chain described here comes from a study of metastatic and nonmetastatic thyroid tumors. This clone has at least ten counts. Each patient came to thyroid surgery without any prior treatment (of any kind). With MiXCR, TCRdb reprocessed the PCR reads. The table shows about 18,000 clones, with 34% occurring only once. The sample consisted of tumor tissue. The sequence was collected from a male donor with papillary thyroid cancer or a benign thyroid nodule (not recorded which). Some clones in this sample may be carry-over from other donors' samples.

CDR3 amino acids: CASSLVGSDNEQFF. The DNA for the CDR3 is TGTGCCAGCAGCTTAGTGGGGTCGGACAATGAGCAGTTCTTC. The J gene is TRBJ2-1, the V gene TRBV7-3; D ambiguous. There are 14 residues in the CDR3. Per germline, CDR1 SGHTA and CDR2 FQGTGA. The V end was cut by 2 bases, the J end by 5 bases, with 10 bases between.